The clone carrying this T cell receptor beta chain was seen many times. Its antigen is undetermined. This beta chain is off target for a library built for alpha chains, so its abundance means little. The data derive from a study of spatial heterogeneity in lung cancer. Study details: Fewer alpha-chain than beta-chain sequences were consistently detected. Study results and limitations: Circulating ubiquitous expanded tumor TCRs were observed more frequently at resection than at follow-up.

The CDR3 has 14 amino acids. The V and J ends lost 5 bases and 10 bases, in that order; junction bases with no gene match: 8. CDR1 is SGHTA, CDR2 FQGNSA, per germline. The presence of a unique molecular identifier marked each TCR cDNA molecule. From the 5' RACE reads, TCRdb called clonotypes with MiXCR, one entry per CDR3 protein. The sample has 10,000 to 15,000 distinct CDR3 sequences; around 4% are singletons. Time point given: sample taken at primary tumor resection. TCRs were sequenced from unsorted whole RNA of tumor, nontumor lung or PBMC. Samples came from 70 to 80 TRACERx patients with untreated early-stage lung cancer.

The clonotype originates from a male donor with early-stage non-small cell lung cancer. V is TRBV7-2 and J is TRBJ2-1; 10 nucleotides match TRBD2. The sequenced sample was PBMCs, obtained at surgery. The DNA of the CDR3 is TGTGCCAGCAGCACCAATAGCGGGGGGCGGGAGCAGTTCTTC. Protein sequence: CASSTNSGGREQFF.